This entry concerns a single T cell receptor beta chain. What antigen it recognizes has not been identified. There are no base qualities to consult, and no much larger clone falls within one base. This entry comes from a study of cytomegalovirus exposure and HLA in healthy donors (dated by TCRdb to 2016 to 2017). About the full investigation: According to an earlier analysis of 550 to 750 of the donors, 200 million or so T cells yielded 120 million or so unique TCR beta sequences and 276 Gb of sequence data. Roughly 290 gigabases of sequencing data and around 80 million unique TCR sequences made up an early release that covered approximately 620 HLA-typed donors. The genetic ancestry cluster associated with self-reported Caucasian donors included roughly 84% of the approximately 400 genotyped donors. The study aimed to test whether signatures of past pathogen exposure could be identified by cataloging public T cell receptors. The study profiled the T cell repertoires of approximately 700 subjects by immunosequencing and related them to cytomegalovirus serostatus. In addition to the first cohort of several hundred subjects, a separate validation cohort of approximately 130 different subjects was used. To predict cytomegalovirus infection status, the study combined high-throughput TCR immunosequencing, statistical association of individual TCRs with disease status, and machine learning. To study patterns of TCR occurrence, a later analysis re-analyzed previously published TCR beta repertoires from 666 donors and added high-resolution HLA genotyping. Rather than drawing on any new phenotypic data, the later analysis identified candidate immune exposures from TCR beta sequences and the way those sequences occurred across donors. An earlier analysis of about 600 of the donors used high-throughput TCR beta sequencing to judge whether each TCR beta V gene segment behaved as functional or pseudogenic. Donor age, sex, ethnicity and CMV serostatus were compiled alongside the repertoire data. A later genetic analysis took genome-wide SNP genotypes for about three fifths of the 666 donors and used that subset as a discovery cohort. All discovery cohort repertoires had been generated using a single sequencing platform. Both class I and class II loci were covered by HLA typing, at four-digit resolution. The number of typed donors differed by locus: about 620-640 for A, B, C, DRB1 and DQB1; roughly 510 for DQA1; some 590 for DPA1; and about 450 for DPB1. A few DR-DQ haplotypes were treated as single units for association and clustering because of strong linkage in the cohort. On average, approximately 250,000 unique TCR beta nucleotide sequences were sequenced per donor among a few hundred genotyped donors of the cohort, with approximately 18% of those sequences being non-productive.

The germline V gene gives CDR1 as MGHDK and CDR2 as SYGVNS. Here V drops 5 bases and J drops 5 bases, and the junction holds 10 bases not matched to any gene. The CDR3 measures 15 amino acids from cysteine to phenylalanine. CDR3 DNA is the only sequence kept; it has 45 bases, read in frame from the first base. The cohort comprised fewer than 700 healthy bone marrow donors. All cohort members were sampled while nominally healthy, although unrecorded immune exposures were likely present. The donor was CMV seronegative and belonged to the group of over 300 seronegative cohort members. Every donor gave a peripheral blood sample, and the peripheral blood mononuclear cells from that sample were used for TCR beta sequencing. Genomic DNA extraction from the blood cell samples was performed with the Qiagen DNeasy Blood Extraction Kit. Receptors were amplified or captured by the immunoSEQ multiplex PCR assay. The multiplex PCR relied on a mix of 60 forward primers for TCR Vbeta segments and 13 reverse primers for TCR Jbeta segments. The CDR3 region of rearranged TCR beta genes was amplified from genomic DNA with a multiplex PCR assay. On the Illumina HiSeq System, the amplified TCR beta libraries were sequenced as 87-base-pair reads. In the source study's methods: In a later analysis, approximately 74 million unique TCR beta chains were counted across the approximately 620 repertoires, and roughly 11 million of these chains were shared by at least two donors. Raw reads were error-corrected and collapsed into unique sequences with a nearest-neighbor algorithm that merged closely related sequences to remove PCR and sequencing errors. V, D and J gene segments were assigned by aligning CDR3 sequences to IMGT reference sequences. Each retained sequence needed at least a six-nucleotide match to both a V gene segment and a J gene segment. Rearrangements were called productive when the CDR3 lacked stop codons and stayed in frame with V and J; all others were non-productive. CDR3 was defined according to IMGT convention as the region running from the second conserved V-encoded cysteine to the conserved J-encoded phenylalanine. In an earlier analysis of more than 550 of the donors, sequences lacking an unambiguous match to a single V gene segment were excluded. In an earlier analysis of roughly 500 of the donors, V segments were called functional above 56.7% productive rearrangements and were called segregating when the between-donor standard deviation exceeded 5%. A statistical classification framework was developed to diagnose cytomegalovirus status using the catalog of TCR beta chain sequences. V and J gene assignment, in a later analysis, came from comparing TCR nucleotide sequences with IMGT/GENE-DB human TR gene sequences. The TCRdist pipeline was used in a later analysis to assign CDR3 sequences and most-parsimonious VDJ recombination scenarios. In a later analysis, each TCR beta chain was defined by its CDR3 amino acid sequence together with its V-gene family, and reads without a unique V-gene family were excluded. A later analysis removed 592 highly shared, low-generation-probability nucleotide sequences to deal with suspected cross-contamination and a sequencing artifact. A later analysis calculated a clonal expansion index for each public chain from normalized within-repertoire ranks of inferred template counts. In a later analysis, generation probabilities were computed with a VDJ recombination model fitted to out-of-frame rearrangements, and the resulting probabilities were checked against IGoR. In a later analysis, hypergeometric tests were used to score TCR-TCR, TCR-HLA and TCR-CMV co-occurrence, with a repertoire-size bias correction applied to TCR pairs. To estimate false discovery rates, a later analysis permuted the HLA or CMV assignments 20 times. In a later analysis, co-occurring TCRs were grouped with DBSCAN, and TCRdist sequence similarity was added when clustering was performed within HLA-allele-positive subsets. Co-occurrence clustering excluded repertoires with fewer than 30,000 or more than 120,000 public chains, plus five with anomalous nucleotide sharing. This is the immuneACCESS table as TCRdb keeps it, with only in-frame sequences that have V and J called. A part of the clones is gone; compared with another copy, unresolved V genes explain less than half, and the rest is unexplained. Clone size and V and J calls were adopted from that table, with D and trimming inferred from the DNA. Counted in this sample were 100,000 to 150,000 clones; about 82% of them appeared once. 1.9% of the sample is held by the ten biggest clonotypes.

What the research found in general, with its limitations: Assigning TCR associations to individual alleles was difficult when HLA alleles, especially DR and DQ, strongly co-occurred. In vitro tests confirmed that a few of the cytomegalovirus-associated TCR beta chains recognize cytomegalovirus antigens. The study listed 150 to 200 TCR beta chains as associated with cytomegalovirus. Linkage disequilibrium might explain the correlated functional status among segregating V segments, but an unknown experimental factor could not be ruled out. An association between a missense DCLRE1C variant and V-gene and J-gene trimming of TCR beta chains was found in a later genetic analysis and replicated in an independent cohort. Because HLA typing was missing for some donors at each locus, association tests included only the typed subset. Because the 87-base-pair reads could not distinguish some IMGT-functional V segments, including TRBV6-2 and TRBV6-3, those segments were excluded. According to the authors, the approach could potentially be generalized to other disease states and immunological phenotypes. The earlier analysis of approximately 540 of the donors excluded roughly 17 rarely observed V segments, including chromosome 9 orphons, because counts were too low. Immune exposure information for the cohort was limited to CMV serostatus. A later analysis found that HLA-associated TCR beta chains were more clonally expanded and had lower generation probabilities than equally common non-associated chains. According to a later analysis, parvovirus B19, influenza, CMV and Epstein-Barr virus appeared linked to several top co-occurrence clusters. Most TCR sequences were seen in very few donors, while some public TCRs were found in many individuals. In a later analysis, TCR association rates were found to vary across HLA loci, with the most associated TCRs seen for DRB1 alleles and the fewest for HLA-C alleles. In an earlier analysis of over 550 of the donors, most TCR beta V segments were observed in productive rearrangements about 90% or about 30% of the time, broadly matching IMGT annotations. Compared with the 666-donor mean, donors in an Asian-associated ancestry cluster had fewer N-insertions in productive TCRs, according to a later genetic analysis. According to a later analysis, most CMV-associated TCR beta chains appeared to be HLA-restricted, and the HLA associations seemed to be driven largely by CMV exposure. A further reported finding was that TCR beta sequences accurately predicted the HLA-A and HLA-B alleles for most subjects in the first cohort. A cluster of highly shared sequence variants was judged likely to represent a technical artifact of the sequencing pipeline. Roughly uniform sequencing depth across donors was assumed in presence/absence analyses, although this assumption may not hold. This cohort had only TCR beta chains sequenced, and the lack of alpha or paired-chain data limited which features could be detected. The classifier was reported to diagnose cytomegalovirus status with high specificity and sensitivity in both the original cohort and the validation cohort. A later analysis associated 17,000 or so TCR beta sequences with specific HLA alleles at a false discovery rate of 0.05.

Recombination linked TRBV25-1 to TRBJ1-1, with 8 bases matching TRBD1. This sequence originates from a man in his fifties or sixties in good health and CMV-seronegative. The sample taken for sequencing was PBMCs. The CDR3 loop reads CASSSVRQGRTEAFF. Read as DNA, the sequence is TGTGCCAGCAGTAGCGTGAGACAGGGGAGGACTGAAGCTTTCTTT.